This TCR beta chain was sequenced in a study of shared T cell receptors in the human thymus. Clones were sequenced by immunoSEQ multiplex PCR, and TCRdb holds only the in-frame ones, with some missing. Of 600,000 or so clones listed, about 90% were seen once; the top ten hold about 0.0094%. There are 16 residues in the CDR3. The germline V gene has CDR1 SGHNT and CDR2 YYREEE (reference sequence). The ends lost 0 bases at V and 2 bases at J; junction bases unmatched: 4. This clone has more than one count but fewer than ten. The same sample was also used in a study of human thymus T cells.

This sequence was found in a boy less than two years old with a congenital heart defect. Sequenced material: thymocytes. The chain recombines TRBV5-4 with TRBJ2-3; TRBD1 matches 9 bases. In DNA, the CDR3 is TGTGCCAGCAGCTTGGGTTGGACAGGGGCCACAGATACGCAGTATTTT. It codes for CASSLGWTGATDTQYF.